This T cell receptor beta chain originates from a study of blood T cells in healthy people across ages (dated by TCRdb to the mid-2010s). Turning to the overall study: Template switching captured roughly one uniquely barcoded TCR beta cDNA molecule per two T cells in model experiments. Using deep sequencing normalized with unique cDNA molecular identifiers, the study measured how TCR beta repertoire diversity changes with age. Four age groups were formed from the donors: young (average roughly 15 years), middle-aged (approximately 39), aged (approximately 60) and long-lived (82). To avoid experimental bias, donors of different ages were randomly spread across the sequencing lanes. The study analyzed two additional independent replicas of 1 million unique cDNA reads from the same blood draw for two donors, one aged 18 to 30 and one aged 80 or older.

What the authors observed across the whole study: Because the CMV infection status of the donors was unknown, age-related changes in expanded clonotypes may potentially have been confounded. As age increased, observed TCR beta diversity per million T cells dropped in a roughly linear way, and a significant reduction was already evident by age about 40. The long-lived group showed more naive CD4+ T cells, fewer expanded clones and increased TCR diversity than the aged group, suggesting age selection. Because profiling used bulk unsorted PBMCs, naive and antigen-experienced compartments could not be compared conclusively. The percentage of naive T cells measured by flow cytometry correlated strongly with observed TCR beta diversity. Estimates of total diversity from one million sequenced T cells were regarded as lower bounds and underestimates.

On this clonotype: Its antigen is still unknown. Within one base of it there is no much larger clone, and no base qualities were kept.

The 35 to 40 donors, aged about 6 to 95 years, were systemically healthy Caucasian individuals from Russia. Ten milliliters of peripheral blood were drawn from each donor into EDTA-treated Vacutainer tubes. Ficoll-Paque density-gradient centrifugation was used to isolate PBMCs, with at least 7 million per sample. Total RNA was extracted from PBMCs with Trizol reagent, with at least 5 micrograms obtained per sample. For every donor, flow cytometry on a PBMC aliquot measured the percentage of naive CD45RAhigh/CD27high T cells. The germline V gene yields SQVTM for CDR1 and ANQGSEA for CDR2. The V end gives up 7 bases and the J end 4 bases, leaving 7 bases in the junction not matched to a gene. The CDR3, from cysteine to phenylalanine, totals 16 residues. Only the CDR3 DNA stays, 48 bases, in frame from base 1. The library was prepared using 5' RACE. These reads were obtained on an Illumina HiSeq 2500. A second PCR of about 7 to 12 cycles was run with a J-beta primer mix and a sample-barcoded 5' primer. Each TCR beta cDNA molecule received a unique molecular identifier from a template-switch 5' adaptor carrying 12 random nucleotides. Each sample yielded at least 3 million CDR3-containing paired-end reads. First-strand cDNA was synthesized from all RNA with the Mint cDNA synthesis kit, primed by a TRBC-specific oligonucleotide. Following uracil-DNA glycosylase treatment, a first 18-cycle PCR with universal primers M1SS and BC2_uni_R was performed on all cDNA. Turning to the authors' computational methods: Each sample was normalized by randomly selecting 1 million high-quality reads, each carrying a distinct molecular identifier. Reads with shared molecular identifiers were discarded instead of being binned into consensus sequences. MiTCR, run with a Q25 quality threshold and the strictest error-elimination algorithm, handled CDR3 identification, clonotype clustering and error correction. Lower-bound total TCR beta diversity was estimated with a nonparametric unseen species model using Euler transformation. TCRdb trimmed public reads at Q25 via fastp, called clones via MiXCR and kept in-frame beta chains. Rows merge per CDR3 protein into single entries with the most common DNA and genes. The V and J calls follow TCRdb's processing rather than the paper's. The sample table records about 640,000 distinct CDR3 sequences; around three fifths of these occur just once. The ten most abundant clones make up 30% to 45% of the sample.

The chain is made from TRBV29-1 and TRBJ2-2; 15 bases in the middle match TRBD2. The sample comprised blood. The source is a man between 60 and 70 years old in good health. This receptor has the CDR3 CSARTSGGVVTGELFF. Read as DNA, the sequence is TGCAGCGCCAGGACTAGCGGGGGGGTTGTCACCGGGGAGCTGTTTTTT.